This T cell receptor beta chain was found in a study of cytomegalovirus exposure and HLA in healthy donors. The V end was cut by 5 bases, the J end by 9 bases, with 17 bases between. This CDR3 has 14 amino acids. The germline CDR1 and CDR2 sequences are SEHNR and FQNEAQ (reference sequence). This clone was seen once. The primer mix had 60 Vbeta and 13 Jbeta primers. Profiling relied on immunoSEQ multiplex PCR, and the TCRdb table lists in-frame clones only, not all of them. The sample has roughly 180,000 clones; roughly 81% are singletons. Whereas donors were nominally healthy upon sampling, unrecorded immune exposures were probable.

The sequence derives from a girl between 5 and 17 years old in good health and CMV-seropositive. The chain uses TRBV7-9 and TRBJ2-1, with D possibly TRBD2 on 6 matching bases. The specimen sequenced was PBMCs. CDR3 DNA: TGTGCCAGCAGCATTCGGGACTTTGGGGGTGAGCAGTTCTTC. It translates to CASSIRDFGGEQFF.